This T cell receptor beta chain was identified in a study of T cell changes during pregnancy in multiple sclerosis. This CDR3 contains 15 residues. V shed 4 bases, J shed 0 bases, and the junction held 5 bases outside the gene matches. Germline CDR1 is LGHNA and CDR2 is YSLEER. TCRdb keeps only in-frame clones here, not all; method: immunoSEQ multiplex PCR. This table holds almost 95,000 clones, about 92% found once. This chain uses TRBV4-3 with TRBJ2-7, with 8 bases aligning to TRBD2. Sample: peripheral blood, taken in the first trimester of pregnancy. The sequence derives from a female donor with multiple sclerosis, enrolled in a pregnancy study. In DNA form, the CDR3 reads TGCGCCAGCAGCCGAAATAGCGGGACCTCCTACGAGCAGTACTTC. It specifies CASSRNSGTSYEQYF.